The subject of this entry is one T cell receptor (beta chain). Its antigen is unknown. This entry is derived from a study of monozygotic twins with inflammatory bowel disease. Study results and limitations: Especially with disease activity, IBD patients shared fewer clonotypes with others than healthy twins did. IBD-affected twins scored below their healthy co-twins in TCRbeta diversity (inverse Simpson).

From its re-call of the 5' RACE reads, TCRdb lists each CDR3 protein once, without DNA. This repertoire includes some 450,000 distinct CDR3 sequences. The germline V gene has CDR1 SGHRS and CDR2 YFSETQ. The CDR3 spans 14 residues. Sequences were obtained from blood. The clonotype originates from a human donor with ulcerative colitis or Crohn's disease, or a healthy co-twin of an affected twin (not recorded which). This chain uses TRBV5-1 with TRBJ1-2; TCRdb's D call, TRBD1, is unchecked because there is no DNA. CDR3 region: CASSSGDRGYGYTF.